The sequence of this T cell receptor (beta chain) was determined in a study of response to subunit inactivated influenza vaccine (dated by TCRdb to about 2018). Study-level background: To follow how T cells responded to a trivalent subunit inactivated influenza vaccine, the researchers relied on deep quantitative profiling of the T cell receptor repertoire.

This clonotype was recorded at least ten times. Its antigen specificity is not known. Base-call qualities are not available, and no considerably larger clone is one nucleotide away. Sequences MNHNS (CDR1) and SASEGT (CDR2) are obtained from the germline V gene. The CDR3 runs 14 residues from the cysteine to the phenylalanine. The retained sequence is limited to the CDR3, 42 bases, with the frame set at the first base. The V and J ends are trimmed by 3 bases and 7 bases, leaving 12 bases between them. The study at large found these results: The authors proposed that each seasonal influenza vaccination may bring in only a limited number of new T cells.

Library prep was done by RT-PCR. The instrument given in TCRdb is Illumina HiSeq 2500. Starting from the raw public reads, TCRdb applied fastp trimming at Q25, assembled clones with MiXCR and retained in-frame beta chains. When rows share a CDR3 protein, they turn into one entry using the most common DNA and genes. The sample contains roughly 650,000 distinct CDR3 sequences, around 15% of them found a single time. Of the sample, roughly 7.6% falls within the top ten clones. This clonotype was obtained from a man aged 50 to 60 who received an inactivated influenza vaccine. Donor details come from another sample of the same person, matched by shared clones. Recombination connected TRBV6-1 to TRBJ2-2, with an unclear D gene assignment. Source: PBMCs from blood, taken around 15 days before vaccination. In nucleotide form, the sequence is TGTGCCAGCAGTGATGGTACGAGGAGCGGGGAGCTGTTTTTT. The resulting protein is CASSDGTRSGELFF.